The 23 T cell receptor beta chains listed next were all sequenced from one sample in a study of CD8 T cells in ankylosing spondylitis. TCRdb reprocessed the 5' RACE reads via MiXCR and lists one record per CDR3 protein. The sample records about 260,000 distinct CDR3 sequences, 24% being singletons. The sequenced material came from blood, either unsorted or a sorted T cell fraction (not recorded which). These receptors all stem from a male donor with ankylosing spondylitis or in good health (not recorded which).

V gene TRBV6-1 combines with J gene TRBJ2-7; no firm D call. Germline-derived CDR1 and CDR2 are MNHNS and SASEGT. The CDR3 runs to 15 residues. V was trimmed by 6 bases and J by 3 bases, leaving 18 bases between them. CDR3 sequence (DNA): TGTGCCAGCAGGACTTCTCTAGTGGAAATCTACGAGCAGTACTTC. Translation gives CASRTSLVEIYEQYF.

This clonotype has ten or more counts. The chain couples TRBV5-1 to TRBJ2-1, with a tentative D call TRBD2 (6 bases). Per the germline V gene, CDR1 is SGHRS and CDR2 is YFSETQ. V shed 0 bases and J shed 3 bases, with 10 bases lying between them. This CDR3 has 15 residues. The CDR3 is CASSLAGDDYNEQFF. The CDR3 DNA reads TGCGCCAGCAGCTTGGCGGGGGACGACTACAATGAGCAGTTCTTC.

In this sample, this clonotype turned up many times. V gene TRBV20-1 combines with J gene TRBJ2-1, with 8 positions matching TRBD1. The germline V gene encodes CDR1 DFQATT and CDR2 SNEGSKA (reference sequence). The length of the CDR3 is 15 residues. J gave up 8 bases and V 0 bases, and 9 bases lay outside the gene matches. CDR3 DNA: TGCAGTGCTAGAGACCCAGGGGGCAAGGAAGATGAGCAGTTCTTC. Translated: CSARDPGGKEDEQFF.

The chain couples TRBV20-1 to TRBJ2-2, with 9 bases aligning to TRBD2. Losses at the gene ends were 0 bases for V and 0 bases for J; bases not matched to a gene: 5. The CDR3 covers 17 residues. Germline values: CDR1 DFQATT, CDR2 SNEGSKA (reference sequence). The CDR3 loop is CSARDRLAGTNTGELFF. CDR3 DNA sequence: TGCAGTGCTAGAGATCGGCTAGCGGGGACGAACACCGGGGAGCTGTTTTTT.

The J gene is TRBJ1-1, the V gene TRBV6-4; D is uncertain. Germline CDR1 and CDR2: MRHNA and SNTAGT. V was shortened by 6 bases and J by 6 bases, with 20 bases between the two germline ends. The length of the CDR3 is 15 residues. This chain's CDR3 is CASSPAPGNMAEAFF. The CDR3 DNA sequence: TGTGCCAGCAGCCCCGCTCCGGGCAACATGGCTGAAGCTTTCTTT.

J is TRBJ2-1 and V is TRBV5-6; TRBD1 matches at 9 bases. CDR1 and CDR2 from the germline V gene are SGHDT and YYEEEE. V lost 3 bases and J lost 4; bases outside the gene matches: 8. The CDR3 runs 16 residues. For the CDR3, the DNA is TGTGCCAGCAGCTCCGTGACAGGGGGGACTTACAATGAGCAGTTCTTC. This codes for CASSSVTGGTYNEQFF.

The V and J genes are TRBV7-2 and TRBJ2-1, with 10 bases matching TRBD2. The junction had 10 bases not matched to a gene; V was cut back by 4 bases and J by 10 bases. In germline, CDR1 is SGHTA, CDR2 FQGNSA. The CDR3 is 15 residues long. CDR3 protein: CASSWELLAGAEQFF. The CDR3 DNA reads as TGTGCCAGCAGCTGGGAGCTCCTAGCGGGGGCGGAGCAGTTCTTC.

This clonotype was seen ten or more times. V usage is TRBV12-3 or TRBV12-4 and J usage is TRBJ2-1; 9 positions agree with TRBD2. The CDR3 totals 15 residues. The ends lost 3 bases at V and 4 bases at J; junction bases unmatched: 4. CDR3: CASSLSGGPYNEQFF. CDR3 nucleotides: TGTGCCAGCAGTTTGAGCGGGGGGCCGTACAATGAGCAGTTCTTC.

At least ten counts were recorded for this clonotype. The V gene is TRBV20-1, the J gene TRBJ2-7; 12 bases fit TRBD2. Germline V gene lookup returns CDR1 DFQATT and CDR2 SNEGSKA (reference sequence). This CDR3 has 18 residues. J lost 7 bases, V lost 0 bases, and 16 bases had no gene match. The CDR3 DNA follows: TGCAGTGCTAGAGATGCTAGCGGGGGGGCCGGGGGTCGGAGAGAGCAGTACTTC. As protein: CSARDASGGAGGRREQYF.

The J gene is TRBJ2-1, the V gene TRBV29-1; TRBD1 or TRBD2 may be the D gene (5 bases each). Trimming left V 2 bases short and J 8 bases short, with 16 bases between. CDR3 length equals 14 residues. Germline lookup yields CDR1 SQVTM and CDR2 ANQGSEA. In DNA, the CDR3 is TGCAGCGTTGAAACGCCGGGACCCAAGGATGAGCAGTTCTTC. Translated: CSVETPGPKDEQFF.

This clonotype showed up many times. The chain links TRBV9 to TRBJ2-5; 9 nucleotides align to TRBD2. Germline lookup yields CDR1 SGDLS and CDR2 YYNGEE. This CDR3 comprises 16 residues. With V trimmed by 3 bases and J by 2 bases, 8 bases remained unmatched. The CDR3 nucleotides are TGTGCCAGCAGCGCCCCGAGGGCGGGGGGGCAAGAGACCCAGTACTTC. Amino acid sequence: CASSAPRAGGQETQYF.

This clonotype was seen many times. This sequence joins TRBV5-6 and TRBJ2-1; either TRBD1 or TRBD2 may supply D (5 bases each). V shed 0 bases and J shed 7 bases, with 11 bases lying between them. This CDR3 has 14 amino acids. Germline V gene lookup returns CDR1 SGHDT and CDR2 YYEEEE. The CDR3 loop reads CASSLVPGRNEQFF. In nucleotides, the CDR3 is TGTGCCAGCAGCTTGGTTCCGGGACGGAATGAGCAGTTCTTC.

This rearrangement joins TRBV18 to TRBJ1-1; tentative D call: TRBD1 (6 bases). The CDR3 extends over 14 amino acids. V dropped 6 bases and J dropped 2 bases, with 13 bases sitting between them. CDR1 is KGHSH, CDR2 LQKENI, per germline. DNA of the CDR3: TGTGCCAGCTCCCAGGGACACCTTAACACTGAAGCTTTCTTT. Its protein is CASSQGHLNTEAFF.

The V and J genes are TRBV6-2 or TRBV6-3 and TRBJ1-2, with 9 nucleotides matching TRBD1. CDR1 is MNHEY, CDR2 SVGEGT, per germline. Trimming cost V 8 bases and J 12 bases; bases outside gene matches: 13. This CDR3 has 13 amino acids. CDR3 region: CASGRGQGSIDTF. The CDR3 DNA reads TGTGCCAGCGGCCGGGGACAGGGCTCGATCGACACCTTC.

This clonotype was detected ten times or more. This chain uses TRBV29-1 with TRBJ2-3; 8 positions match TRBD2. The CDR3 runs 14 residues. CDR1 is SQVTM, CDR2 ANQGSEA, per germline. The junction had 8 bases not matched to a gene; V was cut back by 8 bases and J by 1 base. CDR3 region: CSPRLARGTDTQYF. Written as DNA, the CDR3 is TGCAGCCCACGACTAGCGCGCGGCACAGATACGCAGTATTTT.

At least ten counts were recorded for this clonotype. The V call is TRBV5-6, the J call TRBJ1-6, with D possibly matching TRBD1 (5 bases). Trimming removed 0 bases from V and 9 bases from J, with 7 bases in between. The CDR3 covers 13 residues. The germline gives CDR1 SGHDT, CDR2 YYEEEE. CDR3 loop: CASSLGTSSPLHF. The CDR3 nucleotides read TGTGCCAGCAGCTTGGGGACAAGTTCACCCCTCCACTTT.

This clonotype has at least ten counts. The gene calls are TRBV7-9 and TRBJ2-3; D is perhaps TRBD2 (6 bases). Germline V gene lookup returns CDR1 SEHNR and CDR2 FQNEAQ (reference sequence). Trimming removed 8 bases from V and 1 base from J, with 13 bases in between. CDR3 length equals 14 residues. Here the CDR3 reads CASGLSGGTDTQYF. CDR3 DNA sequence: TGTGCCAGCGGCCTTTCGGGGGGCACAGATACGCAGTATTTT.

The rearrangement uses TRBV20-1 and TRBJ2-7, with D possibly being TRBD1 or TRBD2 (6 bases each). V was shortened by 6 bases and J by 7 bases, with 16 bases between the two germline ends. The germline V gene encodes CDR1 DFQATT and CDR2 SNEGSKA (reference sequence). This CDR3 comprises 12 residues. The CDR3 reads CSAGGGLGEQYF. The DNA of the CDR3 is TGCAGTGCCGGGGGCGGTCTGGGGGAGCAGTACTTC.

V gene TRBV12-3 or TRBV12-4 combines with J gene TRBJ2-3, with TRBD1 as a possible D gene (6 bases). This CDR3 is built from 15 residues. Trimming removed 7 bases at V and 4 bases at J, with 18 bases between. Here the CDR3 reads CASISTGNHADTQYF. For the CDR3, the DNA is TGTGCCAGCATTTCGACAGGAAACCATGCAGATACGCAGTATTTT.

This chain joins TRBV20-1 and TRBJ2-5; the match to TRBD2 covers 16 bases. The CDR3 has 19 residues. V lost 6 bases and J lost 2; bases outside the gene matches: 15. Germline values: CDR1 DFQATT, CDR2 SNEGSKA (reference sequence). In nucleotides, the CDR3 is TGCAGTGCCTACGCCGGGACTAGCGGGGGGGCCTTGGTACAAGAGACCCAGTACTTC. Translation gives CSAYAGTSGGALVQETQYF.

CDR3 nucleotide sequence: TGCAGCGTTGGGGGTCTAGCGGGGTCTAGCACGCAGTATTTT. Protein product: CSVGGLAGSSTQYF. The chain employs TRBV29-1 and TRBJ2-3; 9 bases align to TRBD2. Germline V gene sequence: CDR1 SQVTM, CDR2 ANQGSEA. J lost 9 bases, V lost 4 bases, and 11 bases had no gene match. The CDR3 sequence is 14 residues long.

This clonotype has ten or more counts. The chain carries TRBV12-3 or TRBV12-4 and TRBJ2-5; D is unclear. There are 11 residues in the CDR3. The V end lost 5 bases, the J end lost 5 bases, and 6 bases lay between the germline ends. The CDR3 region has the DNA TGTGCCAGCAGTGCGAGGGAGACCCAGTACTTC. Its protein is CASSARETQYF.

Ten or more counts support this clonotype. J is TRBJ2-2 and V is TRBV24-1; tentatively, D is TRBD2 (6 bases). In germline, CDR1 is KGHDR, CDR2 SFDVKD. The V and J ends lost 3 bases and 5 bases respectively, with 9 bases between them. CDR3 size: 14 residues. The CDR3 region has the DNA TGTGCCACCAGTGATGGCGGGGCGACCGGGGAGCTGTTTTTT. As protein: CATSDGGATGELFF.